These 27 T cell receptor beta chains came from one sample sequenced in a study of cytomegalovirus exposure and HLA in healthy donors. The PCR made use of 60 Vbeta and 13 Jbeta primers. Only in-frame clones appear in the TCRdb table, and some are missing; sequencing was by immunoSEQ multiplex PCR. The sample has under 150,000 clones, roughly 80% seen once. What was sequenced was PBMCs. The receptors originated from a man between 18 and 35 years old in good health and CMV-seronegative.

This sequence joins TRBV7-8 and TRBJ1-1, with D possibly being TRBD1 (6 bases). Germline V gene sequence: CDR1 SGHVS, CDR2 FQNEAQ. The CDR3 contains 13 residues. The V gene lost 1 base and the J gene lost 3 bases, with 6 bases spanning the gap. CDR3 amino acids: CASSLDRDTEAFF. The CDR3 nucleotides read TGTGCCAGCAGCTTAGACAGGGACACTGAAGCTTTCTTT. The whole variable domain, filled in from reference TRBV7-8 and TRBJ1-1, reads GAGVSQSPRYKVAKRGQDVALRCDPISGHVSLFWYQQALGQGPEFLTYFQNEAQLDKSGLPSDRFFAERPEGSVSTLKIQRTQQEDSAVYLCASSLDRDTEAFFGQGTRLTVV.

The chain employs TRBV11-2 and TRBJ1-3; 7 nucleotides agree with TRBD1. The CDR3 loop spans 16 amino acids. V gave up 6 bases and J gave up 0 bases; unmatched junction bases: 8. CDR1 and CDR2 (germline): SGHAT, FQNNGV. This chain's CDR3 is CASSFKTGSSGNTIYF. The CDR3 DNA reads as TGTGCCAGCAGTTTCAAGACAGGGTCCTCTGGAAACACCATATATTTT.

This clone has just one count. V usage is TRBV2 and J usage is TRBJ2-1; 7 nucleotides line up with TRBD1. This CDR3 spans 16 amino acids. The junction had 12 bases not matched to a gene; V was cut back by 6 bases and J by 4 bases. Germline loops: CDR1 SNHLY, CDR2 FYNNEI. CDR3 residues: CASRGLRDREYNEQFF. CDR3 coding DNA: TGTGCCAGCAGGGGCTTGAGGGACAGAGAATACAATGAGCAGTTCTTC.

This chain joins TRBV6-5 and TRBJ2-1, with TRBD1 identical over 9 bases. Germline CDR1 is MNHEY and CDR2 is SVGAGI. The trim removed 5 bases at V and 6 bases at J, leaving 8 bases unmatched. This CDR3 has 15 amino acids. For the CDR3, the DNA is TGTGCCAGCAGTATAAACAGGGGGCTTGGCAATGAGCAGTTCTTC. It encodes CASSINRGLGNEQFF.

The CDR3 DNA is TGTGCCAGCAGTTTAAGCCAGGGGAATAATGAGCAGTTCTTC. It codes for CASSLSQGNNEQFF. This chain joins TRBV28 and TRBJ2-1; maybe TRBD1 (6 bases). Germline lookup yields CDR1 MDHEN and CDR2 SYDVKM. The CDR3 totals 14 residues. V lost 2 bases to trimming and J lost 7 bases, with 12 bases between them.

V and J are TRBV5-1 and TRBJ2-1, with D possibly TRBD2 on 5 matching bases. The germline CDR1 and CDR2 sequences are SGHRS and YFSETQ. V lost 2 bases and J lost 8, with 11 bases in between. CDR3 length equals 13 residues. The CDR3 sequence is CASSLEGSYEQFF. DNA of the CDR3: TGCGCCAGCAGCTTAGAGGGTTCTTATGAGCAGTTCTTC.

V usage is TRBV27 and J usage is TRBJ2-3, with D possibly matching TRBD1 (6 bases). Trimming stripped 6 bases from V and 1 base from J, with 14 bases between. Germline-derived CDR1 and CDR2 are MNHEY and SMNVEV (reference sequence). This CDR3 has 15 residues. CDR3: CASSQTGTRTDTQYF. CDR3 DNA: TGTGCCAGCAGCCAAACCGGGACACGCACAGATACGCAGTATTTT.

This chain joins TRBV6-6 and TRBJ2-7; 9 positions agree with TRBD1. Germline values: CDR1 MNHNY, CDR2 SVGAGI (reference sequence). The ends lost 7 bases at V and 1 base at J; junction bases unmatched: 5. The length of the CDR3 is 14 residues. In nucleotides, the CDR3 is TGTGCCAGCAAGGCGGGACAGGGATCCTACGAGCAGTACTTC. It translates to CASKAGQGSYEQYF.

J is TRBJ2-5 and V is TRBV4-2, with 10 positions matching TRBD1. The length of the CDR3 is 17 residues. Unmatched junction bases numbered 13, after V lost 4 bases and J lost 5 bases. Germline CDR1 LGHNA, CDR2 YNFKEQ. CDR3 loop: CASSPVSGQGISETQYF. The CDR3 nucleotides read TGTGCCAGCAGCCCCGTCTCGGGACAGGGGATCAGCGAGACCCAGTACTTC.

The CDR3 coding sequence is TGTGCCAGCTCACCAGGTTCCCAGGGAACGGCTGGAAACACCATATATTTT. Translated, it gives CASSPGSQGTAGNTIYF. The chain joins TRBV18 to TRBJ1-3; tentative D call: TRBD1 (5 bases). With 2 bases removed from V and 2 bases from J, the gap between germline ends came to 16 bases. Per the germline V gene, CDR1 is KGHSH and CDR2 is LQKENI. This CDR3 has 17 residues.

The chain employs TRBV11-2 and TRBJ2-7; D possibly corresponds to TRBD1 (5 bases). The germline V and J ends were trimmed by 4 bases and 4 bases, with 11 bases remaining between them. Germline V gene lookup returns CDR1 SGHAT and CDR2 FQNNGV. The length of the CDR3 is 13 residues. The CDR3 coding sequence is TGTGCCAGCAGCTCGTCTGGGGCGTACGAGCAGTACTTC. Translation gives CASSSSGAYEQYF.

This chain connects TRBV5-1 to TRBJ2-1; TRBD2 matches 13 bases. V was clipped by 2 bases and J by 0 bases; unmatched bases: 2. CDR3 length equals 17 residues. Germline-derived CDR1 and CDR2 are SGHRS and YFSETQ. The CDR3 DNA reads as TGCGCCAGCAGCTTACTAGCGGGGGGGAGCTCCTACAATGAGCAGTTCTTC. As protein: CASSLLAGGSSYNEQFF.

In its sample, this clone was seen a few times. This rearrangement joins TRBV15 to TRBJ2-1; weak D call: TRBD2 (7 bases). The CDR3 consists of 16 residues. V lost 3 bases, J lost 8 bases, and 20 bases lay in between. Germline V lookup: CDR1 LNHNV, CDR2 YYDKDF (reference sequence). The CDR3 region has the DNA TGTGCCACCAGCAGGGAGATAGGGGGGGGCGTGGATGAGCAGTTCTTC. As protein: CATSREIGGGVDEQFF. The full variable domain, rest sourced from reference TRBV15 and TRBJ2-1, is DAMVIQNPRYQVTQFGKPVTLSCSQTLNHNVMYWYQQKSSQAPKLLFHYYDKDFNNEADTPDNFQSRRPNTSFCFLDIRSPGLGDTAMYLCATSREIGGGVDEQFFGPGTRLTVL.

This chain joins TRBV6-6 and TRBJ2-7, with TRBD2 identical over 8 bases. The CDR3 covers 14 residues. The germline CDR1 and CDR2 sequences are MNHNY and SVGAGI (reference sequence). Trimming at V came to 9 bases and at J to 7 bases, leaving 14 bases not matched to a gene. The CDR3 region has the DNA TGTGCCAGTCGACGGGGGGGGGCATCTGAGGAGCAGTACTTC. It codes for CASRRGGASEEQYF.

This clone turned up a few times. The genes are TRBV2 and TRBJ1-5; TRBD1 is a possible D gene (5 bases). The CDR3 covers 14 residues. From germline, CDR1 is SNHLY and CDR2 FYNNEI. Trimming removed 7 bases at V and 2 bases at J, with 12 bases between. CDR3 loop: CASKGVAGNQPQHF. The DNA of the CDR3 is TGTGCCAGCAAAGGGGTGGCGGGCAATCAGCCCCAGCATTTT.

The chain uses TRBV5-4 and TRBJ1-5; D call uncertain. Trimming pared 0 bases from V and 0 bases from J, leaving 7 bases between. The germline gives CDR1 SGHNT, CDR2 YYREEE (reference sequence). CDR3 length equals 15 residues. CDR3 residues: CASSLDGNSNQPQHF. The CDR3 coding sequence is TGTGCCAGCAGCTTGGACGGGAATAGCAATCAGCCCCAGCATTTT. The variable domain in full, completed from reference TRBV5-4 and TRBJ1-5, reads ETGVTQSPTHLIKTRGQQVTLRCSSQSGHNTVSWYQQALGQGPQFIFQYYREEENGRGNFPPRFSGLQFPNYSSELNVNALELDDSALYLCASSLDGNSNQPQHFGDGTRLSIL.

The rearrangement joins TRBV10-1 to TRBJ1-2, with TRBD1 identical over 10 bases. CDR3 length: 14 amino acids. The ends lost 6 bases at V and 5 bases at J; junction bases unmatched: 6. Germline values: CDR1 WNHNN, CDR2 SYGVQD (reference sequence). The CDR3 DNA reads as TGCGCCAGCAGCGACAGGGGGCGCGATTATGGCTACACCTTC. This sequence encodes CASSDRGRDYGYTF.

The CDR3 spells CATSRPRGLSRSIPETQYF. In DNA form, the CDR3 reads TGTGCCACCAGCAGACCCAGAGGACTCTCCCGATCTATCCCAGAGACCCAGTACTTC. This sequence joins TRBV15 and TRBJ2-5, with D maybe TRBD2 (5 bases). V was trimmed by 2 bases and J by 4 bases, leaving 26 bases between them. CDR1 is LNHNV, CDR2 YYDKDF, per germline (reference sequence). The CDR3 covers 19 residues.

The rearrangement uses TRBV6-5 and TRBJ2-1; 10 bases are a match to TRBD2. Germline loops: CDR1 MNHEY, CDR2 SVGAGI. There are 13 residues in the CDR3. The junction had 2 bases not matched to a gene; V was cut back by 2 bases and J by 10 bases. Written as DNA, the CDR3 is TGTGCCAGCAGTTACAGGACTAGCGGAGAGCAGTTCTTC. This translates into CASSYRTSGEQFF.

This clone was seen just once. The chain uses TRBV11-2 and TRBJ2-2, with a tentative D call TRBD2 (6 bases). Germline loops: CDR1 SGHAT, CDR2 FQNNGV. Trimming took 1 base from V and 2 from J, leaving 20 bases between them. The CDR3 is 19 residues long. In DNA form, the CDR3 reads TGTGCCAGCAGCTTAGTTTTAGTCGGGTGGAGGGGTAACACCGGGGAGCTGTTTTTT. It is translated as CASSLVLVGWRGNTGELFF.

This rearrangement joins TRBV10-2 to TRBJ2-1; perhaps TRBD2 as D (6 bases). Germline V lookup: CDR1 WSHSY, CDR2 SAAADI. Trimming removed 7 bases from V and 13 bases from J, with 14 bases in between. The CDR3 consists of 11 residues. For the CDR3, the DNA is TGCGCCAGCAACTCGGGGGAACATCAGTTCTTC. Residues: CASNSGEHQFF.

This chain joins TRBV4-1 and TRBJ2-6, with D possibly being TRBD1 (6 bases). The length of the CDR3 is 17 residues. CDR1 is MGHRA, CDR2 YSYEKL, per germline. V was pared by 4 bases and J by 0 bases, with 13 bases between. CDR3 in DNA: TGCGCCAGCAGCCCGACGCGGACAGTCTCTGGGGCCAACGTCCTGACTTTC. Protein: CASSPTRTVSGANVLTF.

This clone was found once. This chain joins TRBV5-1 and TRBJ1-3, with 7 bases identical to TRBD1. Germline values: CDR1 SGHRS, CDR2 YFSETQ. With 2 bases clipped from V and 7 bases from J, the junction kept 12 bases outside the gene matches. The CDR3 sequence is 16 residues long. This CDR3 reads CASSLVGGGLGNTIYF. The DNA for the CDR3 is TGCGCCAGCAGCTTAGTTGGAGGGGGCCTCGGGAACACCATATATTTT.

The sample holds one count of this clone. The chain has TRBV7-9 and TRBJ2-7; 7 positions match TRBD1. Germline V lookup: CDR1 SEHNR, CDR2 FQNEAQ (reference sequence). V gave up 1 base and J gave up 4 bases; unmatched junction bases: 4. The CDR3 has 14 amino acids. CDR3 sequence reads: CASSLGDSFYEQYF. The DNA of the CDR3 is TGTGCCAGCAGCTTAGGGGACAGTTTTTACGAGCAGTACTTC.

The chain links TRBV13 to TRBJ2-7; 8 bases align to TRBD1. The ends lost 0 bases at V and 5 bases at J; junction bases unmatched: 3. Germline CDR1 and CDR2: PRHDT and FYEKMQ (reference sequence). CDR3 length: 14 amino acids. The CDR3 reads CASSLGRGPHEQYF. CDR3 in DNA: TGTGCCAGCAGCTTAGGCAGGGGGCCCCACGAGCAGTACTTC.

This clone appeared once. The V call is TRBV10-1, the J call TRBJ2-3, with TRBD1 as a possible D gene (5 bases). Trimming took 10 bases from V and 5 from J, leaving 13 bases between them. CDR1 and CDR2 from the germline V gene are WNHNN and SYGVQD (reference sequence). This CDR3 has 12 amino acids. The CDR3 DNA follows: TGCGCCACCGGTTACAGGAAAGATACGCAGTATTTT. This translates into CATGYRKDTQYF.

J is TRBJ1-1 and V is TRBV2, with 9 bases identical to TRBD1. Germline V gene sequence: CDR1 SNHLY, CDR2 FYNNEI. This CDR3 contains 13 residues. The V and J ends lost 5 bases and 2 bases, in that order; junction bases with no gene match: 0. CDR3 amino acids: CASSTGGNTEAFF. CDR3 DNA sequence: TGTGCCAGCAGTACAGGGGGCAACACTGAAGCTTTCTTT.